Detailed here is one T cell receptor beta chain. The data were taken from a study of blood T cell repertoires in COVID-19. Overall study: The samples span acute and convalescent COVID-19 from the United States, Italy and Spain. Sample material is recorded as cDNA or gDNA derived from T cells, B-cell-depleted T cells, or PBMCs.

The CDR3 runs 17 residues. The V gene lost 5 bases and the J gene lost 0 bases, with 18 bases spanning the gap. The V gene's germline CDR1 is SGHVS and CDR2 FQNEAQ. Per the original data handling: By means of reference gene primer amplification, nucleated cell counts were estimated. TCRdb keeps only in-frame clones here, not all; method: immunoSEQ multiplex PCR. For V, J and clone size, that table is used; D and trimming come from the DNA. Of about 130,000 clones in the sample, around three quarters are singletons; the top ten hold 35% to 40%. The clonotype originates from a man aged 40-49 years with active or convalescent COVID-19. The sequenced sample consisted of peripheral blood. The chain carries TRBV7-8 and TRBJ2-3, with D tentatively TRBD2 (5 bases). CDR3 DNA: TGTGCCAGCAGCCCTAGCCGGATAGGTTCTAGCACAGATACGCAGTATTTT. It codes for CASSPSRIGSSTDTQYF.